Included here is one T cell receptor beta chain sequence, with context. Its antigen is unknown. The sample originates from a study of T-cell memory formation after mild COVID-19. Study-wide background: Largely donor-specific TCR clusters were found. General observations from the study: Later expanders leaned CD4+, whereas clones that contracted between day 15 and 85 were balanced CD4/CD8. Detection of some responders pre-infection suggested pre-existing cross-reactive memory T cells participated.

Using constant-segment primers, 5'RACE produced TCR alpha and TCR beta cDNA libraries carrying sample barcodes and UMIs. TCRdb reprocessed the 5' RACE reads with MiXCR, giving one entry per CDR3 protein. In the table there are some 300,000 distinct CDR3 sequences, under 25% of which are singletons. The CDR3 has 15 amino acids. Germline assignment: CDR1 MNHEY and CDR2 SVGAGI. The V gene lost 2 bases and the J gene lost 3 bases, with 13 bases spanning the gap. The source is a young man who had mild COVID-19 (a few samples of this study predate the infection). Cell type and time point are not known. The specimen was PBMCs or a T cell subset sorted from them (not recorded which). V gene TRBV6-5 combines with J gene TRBJ2-5, with D perhaps matching TRBD1 or TRBD2 (6 bases each). The CDR3 coding sequence is TGTGCCAGCAGTTACGGGGGGCGCGACAAAGAGACCCAGTACTTC. Amino acids: CASSYGGRDKETQYF.